This section outlines one T cell receptor beta chain sequence together with its context. Its specificity is unknown. Trimming left V 4 bases short and J 14 bases short, with 9 bases between. The CDR3 contains 11 residues. Germline CDR1 and CDR2: SNHLY and FYNNEI. Method: immunoSEQ multiplex PCR; TCRdb's copy keeps in-frame clones and lacks some. The repertoire has 80,000 to 90,000 clones, around 89% of them found once; the top ten carry around 2.7%. This entry comes from a study of identifying expanded T cells in peripheral blood. Study conclusions and caveats: Clone count variance between approximately two-week samples rose with total template count. Over about two and four weeks, about 17 and 20 clones changed, versus 1.2 between replicates.

No infections or other immune events were documented during collection. The receptor's source is a person aged 18-69 years in good health. The sample consisted of blood. The chain employs TRBV2 and TRBJ1-6; D uncertain. CDR3 coding DNA: TGTGCCAGCAGTGTCGACCATTCCCTCCACTTT. As protein: CASSVDHSLHF.